This T cell receptor (beta chain) appears in the sequencing data of a study of blood T cell repertoires in COVID-19. At the level of the study: Samples came from the United States, Italy and Spain, spanning acute and convalescent COVID-19. Sample material is recorded as cDNA or gDNA derived from T cells, B-cell-depleted T cells, or PBMCs.

CDR3 length equals 18 residues. Germline V gene sequence: CDR1 LNHDA, CDR2 SQIVND (reference sequence). J was trimmed by 5 bases and V by 3 bases; bases with no gene match: 10. As originally analysed: Estimation of nucleated cell counts was performed using reference gene primer amplification. The protocol was immunoSEQ multiplex PCR, while the TCRdb copy is restricted to in-frame clones and leaves out a portion. D and trimming were read from the DNA, whereas the V and J calls and clone size are those reported in that table. The data hold over 150,000 clones, with around four fifths observed a single time.

This sequence was found in a woman aged 80 or over with acute or convalescent COVID-19. Sample: peripheral blood. The rearrangement uses TRBV19 and TRBJ2-2; 12 bases line up with TRBD2. The CDR3, as DNA: TGTGCCAGTAGTATGTCACTAGCGGGGGGTTCCTTAACCGGGGAGCTGTTTTTT. Its translation is CASSMSLAGGSLTGELFF.